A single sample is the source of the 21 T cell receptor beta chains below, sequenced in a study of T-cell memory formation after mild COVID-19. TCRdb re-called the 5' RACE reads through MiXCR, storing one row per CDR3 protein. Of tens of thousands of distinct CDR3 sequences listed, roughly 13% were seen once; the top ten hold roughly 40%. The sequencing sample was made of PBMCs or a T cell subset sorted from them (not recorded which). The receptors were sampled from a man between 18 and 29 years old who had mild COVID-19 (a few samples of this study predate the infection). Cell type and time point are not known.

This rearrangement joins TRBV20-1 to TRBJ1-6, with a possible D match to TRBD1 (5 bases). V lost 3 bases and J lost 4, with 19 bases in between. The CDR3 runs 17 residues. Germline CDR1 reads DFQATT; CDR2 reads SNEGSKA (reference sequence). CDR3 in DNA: TGCAGTGCTAGTGGGACGTGGGTGCACTCTTATAATTCACCCCTCCACTTT. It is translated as CSASGTWVHSYNSPLHF.

The CDR3 bases are TGTGCCAGCAGTTATCGGCTACCGACCATATACAATGAGCAGTTCTTC. Its translation is CASSYRLPTIYNEQFF. The chain combines TRBV6-2 or TRBV6-3 with TRBJ2-1, with D unresolved. CDR3 length equals 16 residues. V lost 3 bases and J 4 bases, leaving 16 bases between the germline ends. The germline V gene encodes CDR1 MNHEY and CDR2 SVGEGT.

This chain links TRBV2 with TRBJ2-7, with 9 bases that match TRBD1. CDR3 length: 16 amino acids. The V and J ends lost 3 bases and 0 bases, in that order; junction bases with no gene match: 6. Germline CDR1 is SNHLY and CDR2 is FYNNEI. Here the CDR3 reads CASSDPGTGHSYEQYF. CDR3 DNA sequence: TGTGCCAGCAGTGATCCGGGGACAGGGCACTCCTACGAGCAGTACTTC.

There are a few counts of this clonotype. The CDR3 region has the DNA TGCGCCAGCAGCCAGCGAGATGAGGGCTACACAGATACGCAGTATTTT. It codes for CASSQRDEGYTDTQYF. The genes are TRBV4-1 and TRBJ2-3; a weak D match, TRBD2 (5 bases). Germline CDR1 reads MGHRA; CDR2 reads YSYEKL. The CDR3 contains 16 residues. Trimming removed 3 bases at V and 2 bases at J, with 15 bases between.

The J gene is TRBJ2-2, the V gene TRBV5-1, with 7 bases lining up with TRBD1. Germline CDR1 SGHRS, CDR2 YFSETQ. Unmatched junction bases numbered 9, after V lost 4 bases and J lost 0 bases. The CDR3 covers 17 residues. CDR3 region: CASSTASDRPNTGELFF. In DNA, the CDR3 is TGCGCCAGCAGCACTGCTTCGGACAGGCCGAACACCGGGGAGCTGTTTTTT.

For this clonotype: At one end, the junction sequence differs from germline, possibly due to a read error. The CDR3 protein is CSSSFGHEAFF. CDR3 in DNA: TGTTCCAGCAGTTTTGGCCATGAAGCTTTCTTT. This chain connects TRBV12-3 or TRBV12-4 to TRBJ1-1; D uncertain. The length of the CDR3 is 11 residues.

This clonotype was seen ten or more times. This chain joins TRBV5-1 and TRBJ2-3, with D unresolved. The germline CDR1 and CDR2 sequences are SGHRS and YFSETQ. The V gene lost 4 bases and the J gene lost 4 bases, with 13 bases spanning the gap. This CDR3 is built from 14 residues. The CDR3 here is CASSLEFRSDTQYF. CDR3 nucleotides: TGCGCCAGCAGCCTGGAATTTCGCTCAGATACGCAGTATTTT.

In DNA, the CDR3 is TGTGCCAGCAGCCAAGATCGGAGGGGGCACCGATTCACAGATACGCAGTATTTT. It specifies CASSQDRRGHRFTDTQYF. The chain carries TRBV3-1 and TRBJ2-3, with D possibly being TRBD1 (7 bases). The ends were cut back, 0 bases at V and 2 bases at J, with 18 bases in the middle. This CDR3 contains 18 residues. Looked up from germline, CDR1 is LGHDT and CDR2 is YNNKEL (reference sequence).

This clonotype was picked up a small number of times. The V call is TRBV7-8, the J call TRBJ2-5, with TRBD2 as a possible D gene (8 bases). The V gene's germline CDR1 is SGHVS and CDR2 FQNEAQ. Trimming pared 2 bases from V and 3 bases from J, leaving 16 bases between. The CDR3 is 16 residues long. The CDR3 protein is CASSLLQRGTEETQYF. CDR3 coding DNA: TGTGCCAGCAGCTTATTGCAGCGGGGGACAGAAGAGACCCAGTACTTC.

This CDR3 reads CASSQGLAGETQYF. CDR3 in DNA: TGCGCCAGCAGCCAAGGTCTAGCGGGGGAGACCCAGTACTTC. The V call is TRBV4-3, the J call TRBJ2-5; 9 positions match TRBD2. The germline V gene encodes CDR1 LGHNA and CDR2 YSLEER. There are 14 residues in the CDR3. V trimming: 1 base; J trimming: 5 bases; junction bases outside the gene matches: 2.

In nucleotides, the CDR3 is TGTGCCAGCAGCTTTTGGGCAGATACGCAGTATTTT. It is translated as CASSFWADTQYF. The chain joins TRBV7-2 to TRBJ2-3; D remains unclear. The CDR3 is made up of 12 amino acids. Germline lookup yields CDR1 SGHTA and CDR2 FQGNSA. V was shortened by 3 bases and J by 4 bases, with 5 bases between the two germline ends.

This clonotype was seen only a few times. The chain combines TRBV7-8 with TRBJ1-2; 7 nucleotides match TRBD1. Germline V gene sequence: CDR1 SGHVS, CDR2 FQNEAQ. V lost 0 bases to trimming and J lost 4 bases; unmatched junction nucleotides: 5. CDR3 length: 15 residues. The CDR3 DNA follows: TGTGCCAGCAGCTTAGCACGGGACAGTATCTATGGCTACACCTTC. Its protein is CASSLARDSIYGYTF.

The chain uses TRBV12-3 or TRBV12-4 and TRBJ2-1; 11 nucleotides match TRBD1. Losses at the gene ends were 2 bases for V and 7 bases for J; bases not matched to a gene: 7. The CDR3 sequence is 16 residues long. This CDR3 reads CASSLPPGTGGNEQFF. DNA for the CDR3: TGTGCCAGCAGTTTACCCCCCGGGACAGGGGGGAATGAGCAGTTCTTC.

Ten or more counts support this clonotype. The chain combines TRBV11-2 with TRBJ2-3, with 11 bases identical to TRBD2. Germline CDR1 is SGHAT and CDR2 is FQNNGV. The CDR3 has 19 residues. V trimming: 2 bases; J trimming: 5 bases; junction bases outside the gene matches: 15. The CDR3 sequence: CASSLNYDTSGGNLDTQYF. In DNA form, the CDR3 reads TGTGCCAGCAGCTTAAATTACGACACTAGCGGGGGAAACCTAGATACGCAGTATTTT.

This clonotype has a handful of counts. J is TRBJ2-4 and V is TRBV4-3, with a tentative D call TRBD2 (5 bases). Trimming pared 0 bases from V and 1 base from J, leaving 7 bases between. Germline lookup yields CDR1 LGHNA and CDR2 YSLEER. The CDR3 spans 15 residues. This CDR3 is CASSQDGVAKNIQYF. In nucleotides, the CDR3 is TGCGCCAGCAGCCAAGACGGGGTCGCCAAAAACATTCAGTACTTC.

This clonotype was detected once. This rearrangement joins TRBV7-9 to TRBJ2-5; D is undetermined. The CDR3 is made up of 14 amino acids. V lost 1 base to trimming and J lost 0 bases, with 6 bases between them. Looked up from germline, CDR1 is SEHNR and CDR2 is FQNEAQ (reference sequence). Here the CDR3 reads CASSLGRNQETQYF. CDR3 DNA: TGTGCCAGCAGCTTAGGACGCAACCAAGAGACCCAGTACTTC.

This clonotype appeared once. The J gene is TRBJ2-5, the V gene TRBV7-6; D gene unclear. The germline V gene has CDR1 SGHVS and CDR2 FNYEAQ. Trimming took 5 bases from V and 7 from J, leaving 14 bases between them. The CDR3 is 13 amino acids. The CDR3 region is CASSPNIRGTQYF. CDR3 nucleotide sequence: TGTGCCAGCAGCCCTAACATCCGAGGGACCCAGTACTTC. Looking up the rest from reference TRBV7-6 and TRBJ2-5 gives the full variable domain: GAGVSQSPRYKVTKRGQDVALRCDPISGHVSLYWYRQALGQGPEFLTYFNYEAQQDKSGLPNDRFSAERPEGSISTLTIQRTEQRDSAMYRCASSPNIRGTQYFGPGTRLLVL.

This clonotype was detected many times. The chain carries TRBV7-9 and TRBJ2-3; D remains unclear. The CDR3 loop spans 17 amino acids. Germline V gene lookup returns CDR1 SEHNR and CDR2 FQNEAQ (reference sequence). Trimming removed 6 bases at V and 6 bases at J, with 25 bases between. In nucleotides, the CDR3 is TGTGCCAGCAGTCCGATGGTACTATCATCATTTCTCGATACGCAGTATTTT. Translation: CASSPMVLSSFLDTQYF.

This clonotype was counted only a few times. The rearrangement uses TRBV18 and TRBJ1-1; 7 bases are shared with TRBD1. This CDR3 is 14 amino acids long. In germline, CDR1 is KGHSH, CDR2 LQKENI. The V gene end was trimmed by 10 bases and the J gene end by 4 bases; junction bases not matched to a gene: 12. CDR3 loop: CATDRAGWGTEAFF. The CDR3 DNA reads TGTGCCACCGACAGGGCGGGTTGGGGCACTGAAGCTTTCTTT. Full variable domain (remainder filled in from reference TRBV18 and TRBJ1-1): NAGVMQNPRHLVRRRGQEARLRCSPMKGHSHVYWYRQLPEEGLKFMVYLQKENIIDESGMPKERFSAEFPKEGPSILRIQQVVRGDSAAYFCATDRAGWGTEAFFGQGTRLTVV.

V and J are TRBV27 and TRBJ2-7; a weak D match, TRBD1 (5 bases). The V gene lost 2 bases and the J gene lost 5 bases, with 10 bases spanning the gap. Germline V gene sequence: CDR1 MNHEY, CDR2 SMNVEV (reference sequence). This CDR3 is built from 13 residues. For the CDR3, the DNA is TGTGCCAGCAGTTTAACAGGTACTCACGAGCAGTACGTC. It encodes CASSLTGTHEQYV.

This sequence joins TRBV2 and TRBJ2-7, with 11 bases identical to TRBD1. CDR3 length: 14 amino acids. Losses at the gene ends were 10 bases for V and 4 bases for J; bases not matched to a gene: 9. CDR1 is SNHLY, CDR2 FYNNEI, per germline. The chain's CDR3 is CATGAGQGAYEQYF. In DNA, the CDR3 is TGTGCCACCGGAGCTGGACAGGGGGCTTACGAGCAGTACTTC.